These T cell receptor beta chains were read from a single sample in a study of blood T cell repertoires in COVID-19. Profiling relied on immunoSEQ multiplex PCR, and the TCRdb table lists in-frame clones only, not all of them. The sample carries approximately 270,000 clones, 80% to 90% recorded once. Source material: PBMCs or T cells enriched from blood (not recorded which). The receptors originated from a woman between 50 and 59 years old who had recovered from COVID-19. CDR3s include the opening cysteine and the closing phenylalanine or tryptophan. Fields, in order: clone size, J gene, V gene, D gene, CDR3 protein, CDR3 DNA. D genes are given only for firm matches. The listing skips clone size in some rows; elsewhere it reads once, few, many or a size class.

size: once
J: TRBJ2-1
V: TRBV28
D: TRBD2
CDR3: CASSLTGTSGSRAGNEQFF
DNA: TGTGCCAGCAGTCTCACCGGGACTAGCGGGTCTCGGGCTGGCAATGAGCAGTTCTTC

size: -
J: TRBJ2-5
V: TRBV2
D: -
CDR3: CASSGYQETQYF
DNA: TGTGCCAGTAGCGGATACCAAGAGACCCAGTACTTC

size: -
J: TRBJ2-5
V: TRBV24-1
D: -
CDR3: CATSDPRPRDKGKETQYF
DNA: TGTGCCACCAGTGATCCTAGGCCCCGGGACAAGGGTAAAGAGACCCAGTACTTC

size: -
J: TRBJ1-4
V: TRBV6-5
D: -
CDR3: CASRTSAGPEKLFF
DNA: TGTGCCAGCAGGACCTCAGCGGGCCCGGAAAAACTGTTTTTT

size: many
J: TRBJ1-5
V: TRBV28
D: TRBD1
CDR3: CASSLTGGNQPQHF
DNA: TGTGCCAGCAGCCTTACAGGGGGCAATCAGCCCCAGCATTTT

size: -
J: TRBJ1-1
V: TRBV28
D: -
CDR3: CASSPSRGGAFF
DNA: TGTGCCAGCAGTCCCTCCCGGGGAGGAGCTTTCTTT

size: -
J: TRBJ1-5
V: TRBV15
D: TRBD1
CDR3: CATSRDAGQRFNQPQHF
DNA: TGTGCCACCAGCAGAGACGCGGGACAGCGATTTAATCAGCCCCAGCATTTT

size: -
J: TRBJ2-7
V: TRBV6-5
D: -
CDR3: CASSSRDISYEQYF
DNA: TGTGCCAGCAGTTCCCGGGACATCTCCTACGAGCAGTACTTC

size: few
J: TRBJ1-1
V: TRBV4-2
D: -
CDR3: CASSPSGASEAFF
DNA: TGTGCCAGCAGCCCGTCGGGTGCGAGTGAAGCTTTCTTT

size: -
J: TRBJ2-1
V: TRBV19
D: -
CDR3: CASSIGPAQTYNEQFF
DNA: TGTGCCAGTAGTATAGGTCCGGCTCAGACATACAATGAGCAGTTCTTC

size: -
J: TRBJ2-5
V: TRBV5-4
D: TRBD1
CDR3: CASSLGGGERKTQYF
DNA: TGTGCCAGCAGCTTGGGAGGGGGCGAGAGAAAGACCCAGTACTTC